This is a list of T cell receptor beta chains from one sample in a study of OX40 agonist ivuxolimab in advanced cancers. The method was immunoSEQ multiplex PCR; TCRdb's version includes in-frame clones alone and lacks a portion of them. The data show fewer than 200,000 clones, with 94% seen just once and 0.31% held by the top ten. The source was CD4+ or CD8+ T cells sorted from blood, collected in a trial of the OX40 agonist ivuxolimab. The receptors originated from an adult with an advanced solid tumor such as melanoma, head and neck, liver or kidney cancer. The CDR3 runs from the conserved cysteine through the conserved F or W. The D gene is left open where the match is weak. The size of a clone is reported for some rows only, either as once, few or many, or as a class for expanded clones.

d_call	v_call	j_call	clone_size	cdr3_aa	cdr3_nt
NA	TRBV27	TRBJ2-7	NA	CASSGSTGRVNSYEQYF	TGTGCCAGCAGCGGAAGCACGGGACGCGTCAACTCCTACGAGCAGTACTTC
NA	TRBV5-1	TRBJ1-6	once	CASSLGQASSYNSPLHF	TGCGCCAGCAGCTTGGGCCAGGCTAGCTCCTATAATTCACCCCTCCACTTT
NA	TRBV5-1	TRBJ2-7	NA	CASSLASGYEQYF	TGCGCCAGCAGCTTGGCCTCTGGATACGAGCAGTACTTC
NA	TRBV6-6	TRBJ1-1	NA	CASASAGQTNTEAFF	TGTGCCAGCGCTAGCGCTGGACAGACGAACACTGAAGCTTTCTTT
NA	TRBV7-9	TRBJ1-6	NA	CASSLDRRNSPLHF	TGTGCCAGCAGCTTAGACAGGCGTAATTCACCCCTCCACTTT
TRBD2	TRBV6-6	TRBJ2-7	NA	CASSYFGTSGSYEQYF	TGTGCCAGCAGTTACTTCGGGACTAGCGGCTCCTACGAGCAGTACTTC
NA	TRBV4-1	TRBJ1-5	NA	CASSQDSTGLFYQPQHF	TGCGCCAGCAGCCAAGATTCGACAGGACTTTTTTATCAGCCCCAGCATTTT
TRBD1	TRBV6-5	TRBJ1-2	NA	CASQGASMTF	TGTGCCAGCCAGGGGGCGTCTATGACCTTC
NA	TRBV6-6	TRBJ1-4	NA	CASSRASTNEKLFF	TGTGCCAGCAGTCGGGCATCAACTAATGAAAAACTGTTTTTT
NA	TRBV29-1	TRBJ1-1	once	CSTKRTGVNTEAFF	TGCAGCACTAAGCGGACCGGTGTGAACACTGAAGCTTTCTTT
NA	TRBV28	TRBJ1-2	NA	CASSSPPGLLGNYGYTF	TGTGCCAGCAGTTCCCCCCCGGGACTCCTAGGCAACTATGGCTACACCTTC
NA	TRBV21-1	TRBJ2-2	NA	CASNEGTSGDTGELFF	TGTGCCAGCAACGAAGGGACTAGCGGAGACACCGGGGAGCTGTTTTTT
TRBD1	TRBV7-2	TRBJ1-2	NA	CASSLDGTGGTYGYTF	TGTGCCAGCAGCTTAGATGGGACAGGGGGCACCTATGGCTACACCTTC
NA	TRBV6-5	TRBJ2-7	NA	CASSRPSTGVYEQYF	TGTGCCAGCAGCCGACCTTCGACGGGGGTCTACGAGCAGTACTTC
TRBD1	TRBV18	TRBJ2-7	once	CASSPYTGENEQYF	TGTGCCAGCTCACCCTATACAGGGGAGAACGAGCAGTACTTC
NA	TRBV6-5	TRBJ2-5	NA	CASSPRIVETQYF	TGTGCCAGCAGTCCGAGGATCGTGGAGACCCAGTACTTC
TRBD2	TRBV7-9	TRBJ2-7	NA	CASSPLAGVYEQYF	TGTGCCAGCAGCCCGCTAGCGGGAGTCTACGAGCAGTACTTC
NA	TRBV18	TRBJ2-7	NA	CASSPPSYEQYF	TGTGCCAGCTCACCACCTTCCTACGAGCAGTACTTC
TRBD1	TRBV6-1	TRBJ1-1	NA	CASSEPTGGDTEAFF	TGTGCCAGCAGTGAGCCGACAGGGGGGGACACTGAAGCTTTCTTT
NA	TRBV9	TRBJ1-6	NA	CASSGTLGDSPLHF	TGTGCCAGCAGCGGGACCCTGGGGGATTCACCCCTCCACTTT
NA	TRBV7-2	TRBJ1-2	few	CASSQGPYGYTF	TGTGCCAGCAGCCAGGGACCCTATGGCTACACCTTC
TRBD1	TRBV6-5	TRBJ1-2	NA	CASSYSRDRVFYGYTF	TGTGCCAGCAGTTACTCAAGGGACAGGGTCTTCTATGGCTACACCTTC
NA	TRBV9	TRBJ2-2	few	CASSVEGNTGELFF	TGTGCCAGCAGCGTAGAAGGGAACACCGGGGAGCTGTTTTTT
TRBD1	TRBV25-1	TRBJ1-5	NA	CASNSGQGNQPQHF	TGTGCCAGCAACTCGGGACAGGGGAATCAGCCCCAGCATTTT
NA	TRBV6-5	TRBJ2-3	once	CASSYRGARTDTQYF	TGTGCCAGCAGTTACCGGGGGGCCCGCACAGATACGCAGTATTTT
NA	TRBV9	TRBJ2-5	NA	CASSVQEAFGAQYF	TGTGCCAGCAGCGTCCAAGAAGCTTTTGGGGCCCAGTACTTC
NA	TRBV6-5	TRBJ2-1	NA	CASSYASSYNEQFF	TGTGCCAGCAGTTACGCGTCATCCTACAATGAGCAGTTCTTC
NA	TRBV14	TRBJ2-1	NA	CASSRERAYNEQFF	TGTGCCAGCAGCCGAGAGCGGGCGTACAATGAGCAGTTCTTC
NA	TRBV18	TRBJ2-7	NA	CASSPGTDAYEQYF	TGTGCCAGCTCACCGGGGACGGACGCCTACGAGCAGTACTTC
TRBD1	TRBV19	TRBJ1-2	NA	CASSIGGGEVYGYTF	TGTGCCAGTAGTATAGGAGGGGGCGAGGTCTATGGCTACACCTTC
NA	TRBV6-5	TRBJ1-3	NA	CASSYSASSGNTIYF	TGTGCCAGCAGTTACTCAGCCAGCTCTGGAAACACCATATATTTT
TRBD1	TRBV11-2	TRBJ2-7	once	CASSLSRGIPYEQYF	TGTGCCAGCAGCTTATCCAGGGGGATCCCCTACGAGCAGTACTTC
TRBD1	TRBV6-5	TRBJ1-1	NA	CASSYVAGTGTEAFF	TGTGCCAGCAGTTACGTGGCGGGGACAGGGACTGAAGCTTTCTTT
NA	TRBV6-5	TRBJ1-6	few	CASTGGYNSPLHF	TGTGCCAGCACCGGGGGATATAATTCACCCCTCCACTTT
NA	TRBV2	TRBJ2-2	NA	CASSEAGRTGELFF	TGTGCCAGCAGTGAAGCAGGGCGCACCGGGGAGCTGTTTTTT
NA	TRBV9	TRBJ1-2	NA	CASSVESEKSYGYTF	TGTGCCAGCAGCGTAGAGTCAGAGAAAAGCTATGGCTACACCTTC
NA	TRBV9	TRBJ1-3	NA	CASSPRRWENTIYF	TGTGCCAGCAGCCCCAGACGGTGGGAAAACACCATATATTTT
NA	TRBV5-1	TRBJ2-1	NA	CASSLVGYNEQFF	TGCGCCAGCAGCTTGGTTGGTTACAATGAGCAGTTCTTC
TRBD1	TRBV11-3	TRBJ2-7	NA	CASSVTGTGTYEQYF	TGTGCCAGCAGCGTCACCGGGACAGGGACCTACGAGCAGTACTTC